This T cell receptor beta chain stems from a study of T cells after yellow fever vaccination. In regard to this clonotype: Antigen specificity is unknown. It may be a read error: a sequence one base away is much more abundant.

The germline V gene has CDR1 SGHRS and CDR2 YFSETQ. The CDR3 totals 17 residues. J lost 12 bases, V lost 4 bases, and 18 bases had no gene match. UMIs were added to TCR cDNA along with a universal primer site when it was made by 5'RACE template switching. TCRdb re-derived calls from the 5' RACE reads in MiXCR, one entry per CDR3 protein. The table records roughly 300,000 distinct CDR3 sequences, roughly 8.3% of them present only once. Study-wide results and limits: Highly abundant clonotypes carried over from the bulk population could end up in FACS-sorted repertoires as contaminants. Detected again after the booster were most primary-vaccination clones, at almost 97% CD4 and nearly 90% CD8.

J is TRBJ1-4 and V is TRBV5-1; TRBD1 matches 10 bases. The TCR sequence derives from a man younger than 35 who received the YFV17D yellow fever vaccine. The source material was PBMCs, sampled approximately 47 days after the first yellow fever vaccination. Here the CDR3 DNA reads TGCGCCAGCAGCATTGCGATAACCGGGACAGGGGAGGAAGAACTGTTTTTT. Protein product: CASSIAITGTGEEELFF.